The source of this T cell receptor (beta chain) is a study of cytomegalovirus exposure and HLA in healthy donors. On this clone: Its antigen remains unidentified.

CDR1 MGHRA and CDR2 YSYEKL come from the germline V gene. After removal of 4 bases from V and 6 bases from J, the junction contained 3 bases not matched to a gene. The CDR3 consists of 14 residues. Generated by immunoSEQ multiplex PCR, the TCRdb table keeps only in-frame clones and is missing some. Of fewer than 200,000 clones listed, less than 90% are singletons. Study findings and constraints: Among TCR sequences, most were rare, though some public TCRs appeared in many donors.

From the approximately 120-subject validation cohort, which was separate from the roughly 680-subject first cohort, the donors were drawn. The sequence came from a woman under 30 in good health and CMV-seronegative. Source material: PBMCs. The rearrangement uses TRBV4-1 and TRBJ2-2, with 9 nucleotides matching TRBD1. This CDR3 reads CASSPTGGAGELFF. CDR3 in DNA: TGCGCCAGCAGCCCAACAGGGGGCGCCGGGGAGCTGTTTTTT.